These 8 T cell receptor beta chains originate from one sample sequenced in a study of PD-1 and CTLA-4 blockade in melanoma. The assay was immunoSEQ multiplex PCR, and TCRdb's table has in-frame clones only and misses some. This sample has 20,000 to 25,000 clones; roughly 88% occur once, and the top ten carry 6.5% to 9%. This sample comprised CD8+ T cells from peripheral blood, obtained before anti-PD-1 treatment. These receptors all come from a human donor with melanoma.

The chain uses TRBV6-5 and TRBJ2-3; D uncertain. With 9 bases removed from V and 8 bases from J, the gap between germline ends came to 12 bases. Looked up from germline, CDR1 is MNHEY and CDR2 is SVGAGI. The CDR3 spans 11 residues. CDR3 loop: CASPVGGTQYF. CDR3 bases: TGTGCCAGTCCCGTCGGCGGTACGCAGTATTTT.

The gene calls are TRBV7-2 and TRBJ1-1, with D perhaps matching TRBD1 (5 bases). The CDR3 runs to 13 residues. The V and J ends lost 0 bases and 4 bases respectively, with 6 bases between them. Germline assignment: CDR1 SGHTA and CDR2 FQGNSA. The CDR3 DNA reads TGTGCCAGCAGCTTAGCGCAGGGCACTGAAGCTTTCTTT. Translated, it gives CASSLAQGTEAFF.

The CDR3 is CASSHLLSGGADEQFF. DNA for the CDR3: TGTGCCAGCAGCCACTTACTTAGCGGGGGGGCCGATGAGCAGTTCTTC. The chain links TRBV3-1 (or the pseudogene TRBV3-2) to TRBJ2-1; 11 bases agree with TRBD2. The V segment lost 3 bases and the J segment 8 bases; nucleotides outside the gene matches: 9. The CDR3 covers 16 residues. Germline CDR1 is LGHDT and CDR2 is YNNKEL (reference sequence).

Concerning this clone itself: Germline and junction disagree at one end, which may indicate a read error. This sequence joins TRBV7-9 and TRBJ1-1; no firm D call. Looked up from germline, CDR1 is SEHNR and CDR2 is FQNEAQ (reference sequence). There are 12 residues in the CDR3. CDR3: CASSPLNSEAFF. As DNA, the CDR3 is TGTGCCAGCAGCCCACTCAACAGTGAAGCTTTCTTT.

The CDR3 bases are TGTGCAAGTCGCTCGCCGGACAGTGAAGCTTTCTTT. This sequence encodes CASRSPDSEAFF. This chain uses TRBV12-2 with TRBJ1-1; the table calls TRBD1, which could not be checked here. TRBV12-2 is recorded as a pseudogene. The CDR3 consists of 12 residues.

V is TRBV7-2 and J is TRBJ2-3; TRBD1 matches at 10 bases. The trim removed 5 bases at V and 2 bases at J, leaving 7 bases unmatched. The CDR3 spans 16 residues. Germline V gene data show CDR1 as SGHTA and CDR2 as FQGNSA. CDR3 in amino acids: CASSLRDRGYTDTQYF. The DNA for the CDR3 is TGTGCCAGCAGCCTACGGGACAGGGGATACACAGATACGCAGTATTTT.

The chain recombines TRBV2 with TRBJ2-3; 7 bases map to TRBD1. Germline CDR1 reads SNHLY; CDR2 reads FYNNEI. The CDR3 is 14 residues long. After removal of 10 bases from V and 1 base from J, the junction contained 8 bases not matched to a gene. CDR3 nucleotides: TGTGCCAACACAGGGGAAGGCGGCACAGATACGCAGTATTTT. Protein sequence: CANTGEGGTDTQYF.

The chain links TRBV19 to TRBJ2-3; 8 nucleotides match TRBD1. V dropped 5 bases and J dropped 2; count of bases not matched to a gene: 6. This CDR3 contains 15 residues. Germline loops: CDR1 LNHDA, CDR2 SQIVND (reference sequence). The CDR3, as DNA: TGTGCCAGTAGTGCCACAGGGGGTCTCACAGATACGCAGTATTTT. Its translation is CASSATGGLTDTQYF. Looking up the rest from reference TRBV19 and TRBJ2-3 gives the full variable domain: DGGITQSPKYLFRKEGQNVTLSCEQNLNHDAMYWYRQDPGQGLRLIYYSQIVNDFQKGDIAEGYSVSREKKESFPLTVTSAQKNPTAFYLCASSATGGLTDTQYFGPGTRLTVL.